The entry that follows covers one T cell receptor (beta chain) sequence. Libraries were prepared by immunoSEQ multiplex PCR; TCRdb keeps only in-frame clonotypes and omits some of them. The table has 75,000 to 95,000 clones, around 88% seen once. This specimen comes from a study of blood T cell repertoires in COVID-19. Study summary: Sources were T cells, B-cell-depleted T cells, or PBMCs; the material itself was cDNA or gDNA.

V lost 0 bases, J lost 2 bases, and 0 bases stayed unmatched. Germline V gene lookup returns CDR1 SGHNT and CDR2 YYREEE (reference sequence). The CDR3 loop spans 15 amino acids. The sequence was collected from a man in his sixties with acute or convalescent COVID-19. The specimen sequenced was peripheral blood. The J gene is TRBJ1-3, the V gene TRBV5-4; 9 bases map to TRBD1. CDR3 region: CASSLGTGAGNTIYF. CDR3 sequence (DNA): TGTGCCAGCAGCTTGGGGACAGGGGCTGGAAACACCATATATTTT.